The sequence of this TCR beta chain was determined in a study of vaccination and CD4 T cells after COVID-19 (dated by TCRdb to 2022 to 2024). About the study as a whole: Convalescent patients had a positive SARS-CoV-2 result on nasal swab PCR, and of these patients, nine had mild disease and one had severe disease. Two doses of either the Pfizer-BioNTech BNT162b2 vaccine (n=8) or the Moderna mRNA-1273 vaccine (n=2) were administered to participants. For stimulating the cultures, overlapping spike peptide pools were used, derived from SARS-CoV-2 as well as from the common cold coronaviruses HCoV-NL63, HCoV-OC43 and HCoV-229E. Control cultures received a CEFX viral epitope pool as the positive control, an HIV-1 Nef peptide pool as the negative control, or no peptide. Post-COVID blood samples from convalescent patients were collected a median of about 110 days after diagnosis, with a range of about 35 to 180 days. Post-vaccine blood samples were taken a median of 72 days after the second vaccine dose, with a range of roughly 13 to 250 days. In around 10 COVID-19 convalescent patients and a handful of infection-naive healthy vaccine recipients, researchers compared the spike-specific CD4+ TCR repertoire from before mRNA vaccination with the repertoire from after. In the convalescent cohort there were six males and four females, among whom were two Hispanic individuals, seven Caucasians, two Asians and one multiracial person. Here is what the overall study found, with its caveats: The median number of SARS-CoV-2-reactive clonotypes rose from 21 after infection to 38 after vaccination, but the change was not significant. In convalescent patients, a median around 89% of post-vaccine SARS-CoV-2-reactive clones were detected only after vaccination, suggesting vaccine-specific priming. Nearly all vaccine-specific clones in convalescent patients (304 of 307) were mono-reactive for SARS-CoV-2 spike rather than cross-reactive with common cold coronaviruses. The number of convalescent patients in the study was relatively small, and the study did not examine early timepoints following natural infection.

From cysteine to phenylalanine, the CDR3 is 13 amino acids long. Only the CDR3 part of the read is kept: 39 bases, read in frame from the first base. The junction shows trimming of 8 bases on V and 5 bases on J, and the gene matches do not reach 9 bases of it. CDR1 and CDR2 were assigned from the germline V gene as SNHLY and FYNNEI. This clonotype was observed a single time. The antigen it recognizes is unknown. There are no base qualities to consult, and no much larger clone falls within one base. A single read offers scant evidence. The library was built by means of PCR. DNA from cultured CD4+ T cells underwent TCR sequencing with the Oncomine TCR Beta short-read assay at the Johns Hopkins FTIC core. The QIAamp micro DNA kit was used to extract genomic DNA from the cultured CD4+ T cells. Oncomine TCR Beta libraries from cultured CD4+ T cells were pooled with unique dual indexes and sequenced on an Illumina iSeq 100. The authors' pipeline ran thus. Non-productive sequences were removed, and CDR3s not starting with C, not ending with F or W, or shorter than 7 amino acids were discarded. The MANAFEST web application was used to identify antigen-specific clonotypes by comparing peptide-stimulated wells against reference wells and other culture wells. For a clone to be called positive, the clone needed an FDR below 0.05, an odds ratio above 5, and a productive frequency above 0.1% in at least two of three replicate wells. Clonotypes that were significantly expanded in both SARS-CoV-2 spike wells and at least one common cold coronavirus spike condition were defined as cross-reactive. Similarity between CDR3 sequences was evaluated in R version 3.6.1 using Levenshtein distances (stringdist) and unrooted phylogenetic trees (ape). Through fastp at Q25 and MiXCR, TCRdb rebuilt clones from the public reads, retaining in-frame beta chains. Duplicate CDR3 protein sequences are folded into a single record with the most common DNA and genes. It is TCRdb's table, rather than the study itself, that gives the V and J calls and clone size. The sample profile shows 8,400 or so distinct CDR3 sequences; under 80% of them were found once. 34% of the sample comes from the top ten.

This specimen's treatment or condition label, per the study, means: roughly 10-day PBMC culture with coronavirus spike peptide pools or control peptides (ViraFEST assay). To expand antigen-specific T cells with peptide pools and then pick out the expanded clonotypes through TCR sequencing, the study relied on the ViraFEST assay. The positive SARS-CoV-2 PCR tests of the convalescent patients were dated from March to December 2020, before the Alpha, Beta and Delta variants emerged in the United States. Each well held 2.2 million or so PBMCs cultured in IMDM containing approximately 5% human AB serum and around 10 IU/ml IL-2, with about 10 ug/ml peptide pools added. On days 3 and 7, half of the culture medium was replaced with fresh IL-2-containing medium. CD4+ T cells were isolated after approximately 10 days of culture through negative selection using the EasySep CD4+ T cell isolation kit. Ficoll-Paque Plus gradient centrifugation was used to isolate PBMCs from whole blood, and the isolated PBMCs were then either used fresh or cryopreserved at -140C. Each culture condition was generally run in triplicate wells.

The sequence was obtained from a human donor who had recovered from COVID-19. The sequencing sample was made of CD4+ T cells from blood, cultured in vitro. The sequence links TRBV2 to TRBJ2-7; 7 junctional bases match TRBD1. The nucleotide sequence is TGTGCCAGCCACAGGGGAATTCTCGACGAGCAGTACTTC. Its translation is CASHRGILDEQYF.